A single sample is the source of the 15 T cell receptor beta chains below, sequenced in a study of OX40 agonist ivuxolimab in advanced cancers. Libraries were prepared by immunoSEQ multiplex PCR; TCRdb keeps only in-frame clonotypes and omits some of them. The top ten clones hold around 5.9% of a sample with 99,000 or so clones, about four fifths of them seen once. The specimen was CD4+ or CD8+ T cells sorted from blood, collected in a trial of the OX40 agonist ivuxolimab. The receptors were gathered from an adult with an advanced solid tumor such as melanoma, head and neck, liver or kidney cancer.

The J gene is TRBJ1-2, the V gene TRBV5-8; D unresolved. The germline gives CDR1 SGHTS, CDR2 YDEGEE. This CDR3 comprises 11 residues. The V and J ends lost 0 bases and 3 bases respectively, with 0 bases between them. Here the CDR3 reads CASSLDYGYTF. CDR3 coding DNA: TGTGCCAGCAGCTTGGACTATGGCTACACCTTC.

This rearrangement joins TRBV15 to TRBJ1-2; no firm D call. Germline V gene sequence: CDR1 LNHNV, CDR2 YYDKDF (reference sequence). CDR3 length equals 13 residues. V gave up 1 base and J gave up 8 bases, with 11 bases separating them. The CDR3 is CATSRVPGEGYTF. The CDR3 DNA reads as TGTGCCACCAGCAGAGTGCCCGGGGAGGGCTACACCTTC.

The chain recombines TRBV7-2 with TRBJ2-7; no definite D call. The CDR3 length is 12 residues. CDR1 SGHTA and CDR2 FQGNSA come from the germline V gene. V was clipped by 5 bases and J by 3 bases, with 8 bases between them. Written as DNA, the CDR3 is TGTGCCAGCAGCCTCAATGGCTACGAGCAGTACTTC. Its translation: CASSLNGYEQYF.

The V and J genes are TRBV7-2 and TRBJ2-7; 9 bases fit TRBD2. This CDR3 comprises 14 residues. The junction had 7 bases not matched to a gene; V was cut back by 3 bases and J by 7 bases. Germline V CDR1 and CDR2: SGHTA, FQGNSA. Here the CDR3 reads CASSFKAGGREQYF. The CDR3 region has the DNA TGTGCCAGCAGCTTCAAGGCGGGGGGGAGAGAGCAGTACTTC.

The chain has TRBV19 and TRBJ1-4; D remains ambiguous. The CDR3 length is 15 residues. Looked up from germline, CDR1 is LNHDA and CDR2 is SQIVND (reference sequence). V lost 8 bases and J lost 4, with 17 bases in between. The CDR3 DNA follows: TGTGCCAGTCGGATTCCGGGCGTTATTAATGAAAAACTGTTTTTT. As protein: CASRIPGVINEKLFF.

The chain is built from TRBV6-5 and TRBJ2-7; tentatively, D is TRBD1 (7 bases). This CDR3 is built from 15 residues. The germline CDR1 and CDR2 sequences are MNHEY and SVGAGI. V gave up 0 bases and J gave up 6 bases, with 15 bases separating them. DNA of the CDR3: TGTGCCAGCAGTTACTCCAGACAGGGAGGTTCCGAGCAGTACTTC. Amino acids: CASSYSRQGGSEQYF.

The gene calls are TRBV11-2 and TRBJ1-1; D possibly corresponds to TRBD1 (6 bases). CDR1 is SGHAT, CDR2 FQNNGV, per germline. This CDR3 has 13 amino acids. The V and J ends lost 5 bases and 3 bases respectively, with 10 bases between them. CDR3 in amino acids: CASSQRTDTEAFF. The CDR3 nucleotides are TGTGCCAGCAGCCAGAGGACAGACACTGAAGCTTTCTTT.

This rearrangement joins TRBV11-3 to TRBJ2-7, with TRBD1 as a possible D gene (6 bases). The CDR3 runs 13 residues. Germline V gene lookup returns CDR1 SGHNT and CDR2 YENEEA. V lost 3 bases, J lost 2 bases, and 8 bases lay in between. This CDR3 reads CASSLRDTYEQYF. The CDR3 DNA reads TGTGCCAGCAGCTTGAGGGACACCTACGAGCAGTACTTC.

This clone showed up just a few times. The chain is built from TRBV7-9 and TRBJ1-5; D unclear. CDR1 is SEHNR and CDR2 is FQNEAQ in the germline V gene (reference sequence). CDR3 length equals 13 residues. Trimming stripped 2 bases from V and 6 bases from J, with 8 bases between. CDR3 in DNA: TGTGCCAGCAGCTTACAAGACGGTCAGCCCCAGCATTTT. Translation: CASSLQDGQPQHF.

This sequence joins TRBV7-9 and TRBJ1-3, with D possibly matching TRBD1 (5 bases). The germline V and J ends were trimmed by 5 bases and 0 bases, with 11 bases remaining between them. The CDR3 is 15 amino acids. The germline CDR1 and CDR2 sequences are SEHNR and FQNEAQ (reference sequence). CDR3 in DNA: TGTGCCAGCAGCCTTGCGGGGGTCTCTGGAAACACCATATATTTT. It specifies CASSLAGVSGNTIYF.

CDR3 sequence (DNA): TGTGCCAGCAGTTCGGCGGCCGGAGGCAATCAGCCCCAGCATTTT. This encodes CASSSAAGGNQPQHF. The J gene is TRBJ1-5, the V gene TRBV27, with no clear D. Trimming took off 4 bases at V and 2 bases at J, with 12 bases between the two ends. The CDR3 spans 15 residues. Germline-derived CDR1 and CDR2 are MNHEY and SMNVEV (reference sequence).

The chain combines TRBV2 with TRBJ1-6; D is perhaps TRBD1 (5 bases). Trimming stripped 8 bases from V and 0 bases from J, with 8 bases between. The germline CDR1 and CDR2 sequences are SNHLY and FYNNEI. The CDR3 sequence is 14 residues long. CDR3 sequence reads: CASGASSYNSPLHF. CDR3 in DNA: TGTGCCAGCGGGGCGAGCTCCTATAATTCACCCCTCCACTTT.

The V gene is TRBV4-3, the J gene TRBJ2-3; 10 bases align to TRBD2. Trimming cost V 0 bases and J 0 bases; bases outside gene matches: 9. The germline V gene encodes CDR1 LGHNA and CDR2 YSLEER. This CDR3 is built from 19 residues. Written as DNA, the CDR3 is TGCGCCAGCAGCCAAGAGGGTAGCGGGAGGCTTTCTAGCACAGATACGCAGTATTTT. Translation: CASSQEGSGRLSSTDTQYF.

The rearrangement uses TRBV6-1 and TRBJ1-2; a weak D match, TRBD1 (6 bases). The CDR3 contains 14 residues. Germline values: CDR1 MNHNS, CDR2 SASEGT. V dropped 1 base and J dropped 4 bases, with 10 bases sitting between them. CDR3 sequence: CASSEGRDIYGYTF. Written as DNA, the CDR3 is TGTGCCAGCAGTGAAGGGCGGGACATCTATGGCTACACCTTC.

V is TRBV7-8 and J is TRBJ2-7, with TRBD1 matching 8 bases. Germline-derived CDR1 and CDR2 are SGHVS and FQNEAQ. The CDR3 contains 15 residues. The junction had 9 bases not matched to a gene; V was cut back by 5 bases and J by 3 bases. In nucleotides, the CDR3 is TGTGCCAGCAGCGAAATCCGGACAGGGAACTACGAGCAGTACTTC. Translated: CASSEIRTGNYEQYF.